This entry lists 15 T cell receptor beta chains sequenced from one sample in a study of shared clonotypes between healthy human individuals. Sequenced by immunoSEQ multiplex PCR; TCRdb stores in-frame clones only, minus some. The sample consists of nearly 750,000 clones, 72% of them appearing once. The sample comprised memory CD4+ T cells sorted from blood. Subset described: CD45RA-negative fraction. These receptors originate from a woman aged 30 to 39 in good health.

The chain joins TRBV10-3 to TRBJ2-2; possible D gene TRBD2, 6 bases. Per the germline V gene, CDR1 is ENHRY and CDR2 is SYGVKD. V gave up 6 bases and J gave up 5 bases, with 16 bases separating them. CDR3 size: 15 residues. CDR3 bases: TGTGCCATCAGCTCCCTGGGGAGGCCGACCGGGGAGCTGTTTTTT. As protein: CAISSLGRPTGELFF.

This chain joins TRBV11-2 and TRBJ2-7; 9 bases are shared with TRBD2. The CDR3 extends over 15 amino acids. Germline CDR1 is SGHAT and CDR2 is FQNNGV. Trimming cost V 1 base and J 5 bases; bases outside gene matches: 6. Here the CDR3 reads CASSLVSGRIHEQYF. CDR3 DNA sequence: TGTGCCAGCAGCTTAGTGAGCGGGAGGATCCACGAGCAGTACTTC.

The chain couples TRBV19 to TRBJ2-4, with D possibly being TRBD1 or TRBD2 (6 bases each). Germline CDR1 is LNHDA and CDR2 is SQIVND (reference sequence). This CDR3 comprises 15 residues. V was trimmed by 5 bases and J by 2 bases, leaving 13 bases between them. Written as DNA, the CDR3 is TGTGCCAGTAGTTATTGGGGGGCGTCCAAAAACATTCAGTACTTC. Encoded protein: CASSYWGASKNIQYF.

The chain carries TRBV6-1 and TRBJ2-6; D is unresolved. Germline assignment: CDR1 MNHNS and CDR2 SASEGT. The CDR3 covers 13 residues. Trimming stripped 11 bases from V and 2 bases from J, with 10 bases between. CDR3 sequence: CAGNLAGANVLTF. The CDR3 DNA reads TGTGCCGGAAATTTGGCTGGGGCCAACGTCCTGACTTTC.

Turning to this clone: Other nucleotide sequences in the sample specify the same CDR3. CDR3 loop: CASSLGSGPGEKLFF. The CDR3 bases are TGTGCCAGCAGCTTGGGTTCGGGGCCTGGTGAAAAACTGTTTTTT. The V gene is TRBV5-4, the J gene TRBJ1-4, with a weak D call TRBD1 (5 bases). Looked up from germline, CDR1 is SGHNT and CDR2 is YYREEE (reference sequence). This CDR3 has 15 amino acids. Trimming left V 0 bases short and J 7 bases short, with 13 bases between.

The chain is built from TRBV2 and TRBJ1-2; D not resolved. Per germline, CDR1 SNHLY and CDR2 FYNNEI. The length of the CDR3 is 10 residues. The V end lost 5 bases, the J end lost 8 bases, and 6 bases lay between the germline ends. The CDR3 DNA reads as TGTGCCAGCAGTAGAAGCGGCTACACCTTC. Its translation: CASSRSGYTF.

This clone was picked up one time. J is TRBJ2-2 and V is TRBV15; perhaps TRBD2 as D (5 bases). The V end lost 5 bases, the J end lost 2 bases, and 9 bases lay between the germline ends. The CDR3 is 14 residues long. In germline, CDR1 is LNHNV, CDR2 YYDKDF (reference sequence). In nucleotides, the CDR3 is TGTGCCACCAGCTCCGGACTCAACACCGGGGAGCTGTTTTTT. This gives the protein CATSSGLNTGELFF. Based on the CDR3 plus reference TRBV15 and TRBJ2-2, the full variable domain is DAMVIQNPRYQVTQFGKPVTLSCSQTLNHNVMYWYQQKSSQAPKLLFHYYDKDFNNEADTPDNFQSRRPNTSFCFLDIRSPGLGDTAMYLCATSSGLNTGELFFGEGSRLTVL.

This clone was counted a few times. The chain combines TRBV28 with TRBJ2-1; 12 bases are shared with TRBD2. This CDR3 region has 15 residues. Germline CDR1 and CDR2: MDHEN and SYDVKM. The V gene end was trimmed by 6 bases and the J gene end by 7 bases; junction bases not matched to a gene: 7. The chain's CDR3 is CASSPTSGRLNEQFF. In DNA form, the CDR3 reads TGTGCCAGCAGCCCCACTAGCGGGAGGTTAAATGAGCAGTTCTTC.

The chain recombines TRBV5-1 with TRBJ2-7; 8 nucleotides agree with TRBD1. V shed 1 base and J 1 base; nucleotides not matched to a gene: 7. This CDR3 comprises 16 residues. Germline loops: CDR1 SGHRS, CDR2 YFSETQ. In nucleotides, the CDR3 is TGCGCCAGCAGCTTGAACGCAGGGGGCCAATCCTACGAGCAGTACTTC. Translated, it gives CASSLNAGGQSYEQYF.

This sequence joins TRBV13 and TRBJ2-2; 8 bases line up with TRBD1. The CDR3 contains 16 residues. CDR1 is PRHDT and CDR2 is FYEKMQ in the germline V gene (reference sequence). After removal of 6 bases from V and 5 bases from J, the junction contained 11 bases not matched to a gene. CDR3 region: CASSRPGQAITGELFF. DNA for the CDR3: TGTGCCAGCAGTCGACCGGGACAGGCAATTACCGGGGAGCTGTTTTTT.

This clone has just a few counts. V usage is TRBV18 and J usage is TRBJ2-1; possibly TRBD1 or TRBD2 for D (5 bases each). V was trimmed by 0 bases and J by 15 bases, leaving 18 bases between them. The germline gives CDR1 KGHSH, CDR2 LQKENI. This CDR3 comprises 14 residues. CDR3 sequence reads: CASSPPRAEDAGFF. DNA of the CDR3: TGTGCCAGCTCACCACCCAGGGCGGAGGACGCGGGGTTCTTC.

The rearrangement uses TRBV6-5 and TRBJ2-3; 8 bases are a match to TRBD1. CDR1 is MNHEY and CDR2 is SVGAGI in the germline V gene. The junction had 6 bases not matched to a gene; V was cut back by 4 bases and J by 3 bases. The CDR3 length is 15 residues. The DNA for the CDR3 is TGTGCCAGCAGTTTTTCCAGGGGGCTGACAGATACGCAGTATTTT. This encodes CASSFSRGLTDTQYF.

Regarding this clone: Other nucleotide sequences from this sample produce the same CDR3. The rearrangement uses TRBV28 and TRBJ1-1; D might be TRBD1 (5 bases). CDR3 size: 13 residues. From germline, CDR1 is MDHEN and CDR2 SYDVKM. The V end lost 2 bases, the J end lost 1 base, and 5 bases lay between the germline ends. The CDR3 protein is CASSLQGNTEAFF. The CDR3 DNA is TGTGCCAGCAGTTTACAGGGGAACACTGAAGCTTTCTTT.

The V and J genes are TRBV6-5 and TRBJ1-1, with D maybe TRBD1 (6 bases). V was shortened by 7 bases and J by 1 base, with 13 bases between the two germline ends. CDR1 is MNHEY and CDR2 is SVGAGI in the germline V gene. This CDR3 is built from 14 residues. The chain's CDR3 is CASKSRGQNTEAFF. The CDR3 region has the DNA TGTGCCAGCAAATCGAGGGGACAGAACACTGAAGCTTTCTTT.

The chain carries TRBV19 and TRBJ2-1; either TRBD1 or TRBD2 may supply D (5 bases each). The CDR3 extends over 16 amino acids. Germline V gene sequence: CDR1 LNHDA, CDR2 SQIVND (reference sequence). With 6 bases removed from V and 6 bases from J, the gap between germline ends came to 21 bases. CDR3 DNA: TGTGCCAGTAGCGAGTATTCGGGACGGATGGCCAATGAGCAGTTCTTC. Translating it yields CASSEYSGRMANEQFF.